The T cell receptor beta chain described here comes from a study of shared clonotypes between healthy human individuals. Sequencing was at deep level. For each subset, genomic DNA was distributed in equal portions over several immunoSEQ plates. The protocol was immunoSEQ multiplex PCR, while the TCRdb copy is restricted to in-frame clones and leaves out a portion. The sample carries around 2,000,000 clones, about 92% recorded once. Germline V gene lookup returns CDR1 SGDLS and CDR2 YYNGEE. V shed 0 bases and J shed 4 bases, with 11 bases lying between them. The CDR3 has 15 residues. Selected positively for CCR7 and CD45RO-negative, naive CD8 cells excluded terminally differentiated effector memory CD45RA+ cells. Remarks on this clone: The same CDR3 can be traced to other DNA sequences in this sample.

This sequence was found in a man between 18 and 29 years old in good health. Some clones in this sample may be carry-over from other donors' samples. Source material: naive CD8+ T cells from PBMCs. The rearrangement joins TRBV9 to TRBJ2-1; D is perhaps TRBD2 (6 bases). CDR3 region: CASSVAGVQYNEQFF. The CDR3 DNA sequence: TGTGCCAGCAGCGTAGCGGGAGTTCAGTACAATGAGCAGTTCTTC. Looking up the rest from reference TRBV9 and TRBJ2-1 gives the full variable domain: DSGVTQTPKHLITATGQRVTLRCSPRSGDLSVYWYQQSLDQGLQFLIQYYNGEERAKGNILERFSAQQFPDLHSELNLSSLELGDSALYFCASSVAGVQYNEQFFGPGTRLTVL.